This is a list of T cell receptor beta chains from one sample in a study of human T cells and chemical hapten exposure. Each CDR3 protein gets one entry after TCRdb re-called the RACE reads with MiXCR. The table lists more than 90,000 distinct CDR3 sequences, approximately 10% of them singletons. The sequenced sample was whole blood, obtained in connection with sensitization to the hapten diphenylcyclopropenone (DPC). The receptors originated from a middle-aged woman with alopecia areata. Some clones in this sample may be carry-over from other donors' samples. The CDR3 runs from the conserved cysteine through the conserved F or W. The D gene is left open where the match is weak. Not all rows give a size; the values are once, few, many and, for expanded clones, a class.

.	TRBV6-1	TRBJ1-1	.	CASIVREAFF	TGTGCCAGCATTGTGCGGGAAGCTTTCTTT
.	TRBV19	TRBJ1-2	.	CASRPFKRPNTYGYTF	TGTGCCAGTAGACCCTTTAAAAGACCCAATACTTATGGCTACACCTTC
.	TRBV6-5	TRBJ2-1	many	CASSYTRGNEQFF	TGTGCCAGCAGTTACACCAGAGGTAATGAGCAGTTCTTC
.	TRBV12-5	TRBJ1-6	few	CASATTSYNSPLHF	TGTGCTAGTGCCACGACCTCCTATAATTCACCCCTCCACTTT
.	TRBV27	TRBJ2-6	.	CASSFEARSGANVLTF	TGTGCCAGCAGTTTTGAGGCACGCTCTGGGGCCAACGTCCTGACTTTC
.	TRBV19	TRBJ1-1	.	CASSIGRLFEAFF	TGTGCCAGTAGTATAGGTAGACTCTTTGAAGCTTTCTTT
.	TRBV6-4	TRBJ2-1	.	CASSDSVGGSRSYNEQFF	TGTGCCAGCAGTGACTCGGTCGGGGGATCCCGCTCCTACAATGAGCAGTTCTTC
.	TRBV10-3	TRBJ1-2	few	CAISESSGPSLSGGYTF	TGTGCCATCAGTGAGTCTTCGGGACCGTCCCTATCGGGGGGCTACACCTTC
TRBD2	TRBV29-1	TRBJ2-1	few	CSVEDGLAGNNEQFF	TGCAGCGTTGAAGACGGGCTAGCGGGAAACAATGAGCAGTTCTTC
.	TRBV11-3	TRBJ2-1	.	CASSLGLNNEQFF	TGTGCCAGCAGCTTAGGGCTCAACAATGAGCAGTTCTTC
.	TRBV6-5	TRBJ1-6	few	CASSYSTGGASYNSPLHF	TGTGCCAGCAGTTACTCGACGGGGGGCGCATCCTATAATTCACCCCTCCACTTT
.	TRBV12-3/TRBV12-4	TRBJ2-3	few	CASSMRASDGTQYF	TGTGCCAGCAGTATGCGGGCTAGCGATGGTACGCAGTATTTT
.	TRBV3-2	TRBJ2-6	.	CASSSRLQTGANVLTF	TGTGCCAGCAGCTCAAGATTGCAGACGGGGGCCAACGTCCTGACTTTC
.	TRBV7-2	TRBJ1-5	few	CASSLVGTPYSNQPQHF	TGTGCCAGCAGCTTAGTAGGGACACCCTATAGCAATCAGCCCCAGCATTTT
.	TRBV12-3/TRBV12-4	TRBJ1-5	.	CASSPGDGQGQPQHF	TGTGCCAGCAGTCCCGGGGACGGCCAAGGACAGCCCCAGCATTTT
.	TRBV6-5	TRBJ2-5	many	CASSYSRLGGETQYF	TGTGCCAGCAGTTACTCCCGCCTGGGGGGAGAGACCCAGTACTTC
TRBD2	TRBV7-2	TRBJ2-1	many	CASSPWSVAGAVNNEQFF	TGTGCCAGCAGCCCGTGGTCAGTAGCGGGGGCGGTAAACAATGAGCAGTTCTTC
.	TRBV9	TRBJ1-6	.	CASSGAGENSPLHF	TGTGCCAGCAGCGGGGCAGGGGAAAATTCACCCCTCCACTTT
TRBD1	TRBV12-3/TRBV12-4	TRBJ2-1	few	CASSRGQTGGKFF	TGTGCCAGCAGCCGCGGCCAAACAGGGGGCAAGTTCTTC
.	TRBV4-3	TRBJ1-2	.	CASSQDLGVGGYTF	TGCGCCAGCAGCCAAGATCTGGGAGTGGGTGGCTACACCTTC
.	TRBV12-3/TRBV12-4	TRBJ1-2	few	CASRIGGYTF	TGTGCCAGCCGGATTGGAGGCTACACCTTC
.	TRBV7-2	TRBJ2-1	.	CASSLGRESSYNEQFF	TGTGCCAGCAGCTTAGGCAGAGAGAGCTCCTACAATGAGCAGTTCTTC
.	TRBV7-6	TRBJ2-7	.	CASSINPTGPYEQYF	TGTGCCAGCAGCATAAACCCGACAGGTCCCTACGAGCAGTACTTC
TRBD1	TRBV3-1	TRBJ2-3	many	CASSPNPGQPASTDTQYF	TGTGCCAGCAGCCCGAACCCGGGACAGCCAGCTAGCACAGATACGCAGTATTTT
.	TRBV4-2	TRBJ1-5	.	CASSHNTGNQPQHF	TGTGCCAGCAGCCACAACACGGGCAATCAGCCCCAGCATTTT
.	TRBV20-1	TRBJ2-7	few	CSARSLAYEQYF	TGCAGTGCTAGGTCGCTAGCCTACGAGCAGTACTTC
.	TRBV20-1	TRBJ1-1	few	CSASEVLNTEAFF	TGCAGTGCTAGTGAGGTGTTAAACACTGAAGCTTTCTTT
.	TRBV7-2	TRBJ1-2	few	CASSLEFRGRAGYGYTF	TGTGCCAGCAGCTTAGAGTTCAGGGGAAGGGCAGGATATGGCTACACCTTC
TRBD1	TRBV7-2	TRBJ2-2	many	CASFKGQGESTGELFF	TGTGCCAGCTTTAAGGGACAGGGGGAGAGCACCGGGGAGCTGTTTTTT
.	TRBV6-5	TRBJ2-7	.	CASSPAGTFLGQYF	TGTGCCAGCAGCCCAGCCGGGACCTTCCTGGGGCAGTACTTC
TRBD2	TRBV6-6	TRBJ2-5	few	CASSWGRAQETQYF	TGTGCCAGCAGTTGGGGGAGGGCCCAAGAGACCCAGTACTTC
TRBD2	TRBV10-3	TRBJ2-1	many	CAISESSSGAYYNEQFF	TGTGCCATCAGTGAGTCGTCTAGCGGGGCCTATTACAATGAGCAGTTCTTC
.	TRBV7-9	TRBJ1-1	many	CASSLEETEAFF	TGTGCCAGCAGCTTAGAGGAAACTGAAGCTTTCTTT
.	TRBV10-1	TRBJ2-1	many	CASSESKGDSNSTNEQFF	TGCGCCAGCAGTGAGTCCAAAGGGGACTCGAACTCTACAAATGAGCAGTTCTTC
.	TRBV7-2	TRBJ2-7	many	CASSSSAATSYEQYF	TGTGCCAGCAGCTCCTCTGCCGCTACCTCCTACGAGCAGTACTTC
.	TRBV4-3	TRBJ2-3	.	CASSQDQSRGGDTQYF	TGCGCCAGCAGCCAAGATCAGTCTAGGGGGGGAGATACGCAGTATTTT
TRBD1	TRBV9	TRBJ2-7	many	CASSGKQGLFYEQYF	TGTGCCAGCAGCGGCAAACAGGGGCTATTCTACGAGCAGTACTTC
.	TRBV20-1	TRBJ2-7	many	CSARGGQPYEQYF	TGCAGTGCTAGAGGAGGACAGCCCTACGAGCAGTACTTC
.	TRBV29-1	TRBJ2-1	.	CSVDRGLNEQFF	TGCAGCGTTGACCGGGGCCTCAATGAGCAGTTCTTC
TRBD1	TRBV6-6	TRBJ1-6	.	CASISSPRDRGRPGGSPLHF	TGTGCCAGCATCTCATCCCCCCGGGACAGGGGGCGTCCAGGTGGTTCACCCCTCCACTTT